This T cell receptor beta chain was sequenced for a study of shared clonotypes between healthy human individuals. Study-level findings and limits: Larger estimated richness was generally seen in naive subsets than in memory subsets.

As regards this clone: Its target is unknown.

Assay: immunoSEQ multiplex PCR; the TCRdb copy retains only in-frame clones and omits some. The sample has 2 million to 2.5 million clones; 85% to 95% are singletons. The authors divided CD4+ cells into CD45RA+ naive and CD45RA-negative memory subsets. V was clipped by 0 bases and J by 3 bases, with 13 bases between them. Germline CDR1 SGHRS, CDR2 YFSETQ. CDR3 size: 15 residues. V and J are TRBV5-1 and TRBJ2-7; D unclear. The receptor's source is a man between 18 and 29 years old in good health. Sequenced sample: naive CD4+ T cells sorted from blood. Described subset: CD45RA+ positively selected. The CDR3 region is CASSLDPGPYYEQYF. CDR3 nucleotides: TGCGCCAGCAGCTTGGATCCCGGACCTTACTACGAGCAGTACTTC. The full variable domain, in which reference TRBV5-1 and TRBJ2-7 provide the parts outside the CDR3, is KAGVTQTPRYLIKTRGQQVTLSCSPISGHRSVSWYQQTPGQGLQFLFEYFSETQRNKGNFPGRFSGRQFSNSRSEMNVSTLELGDSALYLCASSLDPGPYYEQYFGPGTRLTVT.